This record looks at one TCR beta chain sequence and its context. The antigen remains unidentified. This record comes from a study of STAT5B mutations in CD4+ large granular lymphocyte leukemia. Study-level findings and limits: CD4-sorted patient repertoires seemed more clonal than healthy CD4+ repertoires. Without HLA matching, higher CD4+ than CD8+ T-LGLL clonality could reflect small sample size.

This table comes from immunoSEQ multiplex PCR, and its TCRdb copy is limited to in-frame clones, with some not included. This table has some 35,000 clones, more than 65% appearing once. Controls came from buffy coats of healthy blood donors. CDR3 size: 16 residues. Germline V gene data show CDR1 as MDHEN and CDR2 as SYDVKM. Trimming cost V 5 bases and J 0 bases, with 14 bases left between them. The origin of this receptor is a human donor in good health. The specimen was CD4+ T cells from blood buffy coats. V is TRBV28 and J is TRBJ1-5, with D possibly being TRBD1 (5 bases). The CDR3 coding sequence is TGTGCCAGCAGTCCAGGCGGCAGGGATAGCAATCAGCCCCAGCATTTT. It is translated as CASSPGGRDSNQPQHF.